This T cell receptor (beta chain) was identified in a study of T cells expressing NK-cell markers. TCRdb reanalyzed the 5' RACE reads and collapses them to one entry per CDR3 protein, without DNA. The sample totals 450,000 to 600,000 distinct CDR3 sequences. CDR1 is SEHNR, CDR2 FQNEAQ, per germline (reference sequence). This CDR3 contains 14 residues. V usage is TRBV7-9 and J usage is TRBJ2-7; TCRdb selects TRBD1, and the lack of DNA leaves this call unchecked. The receptor's source is a man aged 18 to 29 in good health. The sample taken for sequencing was blood T cells: a sorted CD56 or NKG2C T cell subset, CD4+ or CD8+ T cells, or bulk PBMC T cells (not recorded which). The CDR3 protein is CASSDDRAMYEQYF. The whole variable domain, remainder taken from reference TRBV7-9 and TRBJ2-7, is DTGVSQNPRHKITKRGQNVTFRCDPISEHNRLYWYRQTLGQGPEFLTYFQNEAQLEKSRLLSDRFSAERPKGSFSTLEIQRTEQGDSAMYLCASSDDRAMYEQYFGPGTRLTVT.